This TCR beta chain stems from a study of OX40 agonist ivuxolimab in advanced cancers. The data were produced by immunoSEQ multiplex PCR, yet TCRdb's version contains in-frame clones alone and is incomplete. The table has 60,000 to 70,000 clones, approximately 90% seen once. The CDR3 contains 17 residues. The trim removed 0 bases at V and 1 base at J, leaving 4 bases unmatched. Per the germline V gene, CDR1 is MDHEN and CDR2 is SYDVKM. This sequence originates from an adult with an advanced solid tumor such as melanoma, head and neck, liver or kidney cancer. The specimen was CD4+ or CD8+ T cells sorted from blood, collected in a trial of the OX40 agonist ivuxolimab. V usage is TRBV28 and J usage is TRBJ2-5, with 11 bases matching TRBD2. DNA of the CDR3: TGTGCCAGCAGTTTATGGACTAGCGGGATTTCCCAAGAGACCCAGTACTTC. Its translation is CASSLWTSGISQETQYF.